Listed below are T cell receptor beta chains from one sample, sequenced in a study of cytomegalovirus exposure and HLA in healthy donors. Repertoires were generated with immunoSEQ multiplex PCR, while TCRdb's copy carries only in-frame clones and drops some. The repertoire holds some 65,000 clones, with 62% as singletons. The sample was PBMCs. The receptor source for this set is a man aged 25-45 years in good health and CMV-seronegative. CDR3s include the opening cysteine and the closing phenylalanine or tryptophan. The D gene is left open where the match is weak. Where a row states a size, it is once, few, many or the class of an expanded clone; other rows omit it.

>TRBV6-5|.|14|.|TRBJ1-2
CASNPGFGIGGYTF
TGTGCCAGCAACCCAGGGTTTGGGATCGGTGGCTACACCTTC
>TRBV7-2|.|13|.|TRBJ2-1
CASSPGRRDEQFF
TGTGCCAGCAGCCCTGGGAGGCGGGATGAGCAGTTCTTC
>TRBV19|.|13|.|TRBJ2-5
CASSIGLQETQYF
TGTGCCAGTAGTATAGGACTACAAGAGACCCAGTACTTC
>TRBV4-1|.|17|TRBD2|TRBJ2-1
CASSQFGSTSGYNEQFF
TGCGCCAGCAGCCAATTCGGTAGTACTAGCGGGTACAATGAGCAGTTCTTC
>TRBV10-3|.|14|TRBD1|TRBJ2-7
CAISPDRGSYEQYF
TGTGCCATCAGCCCGGACAGGGGCTCCTACGAGCAGTACTTC
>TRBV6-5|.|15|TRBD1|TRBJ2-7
CASTTPGTGGHEQYF
TGTGCCAGCACCACCCCGGGGACAGGGGGCCACGAGCAGTACTTC
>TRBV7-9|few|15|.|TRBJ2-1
CASSPRTRGVGEQFF
TGTGCCAGCAGCCCCCGGACTCGCGGGGTCGGTGAGCAGTTCTTC
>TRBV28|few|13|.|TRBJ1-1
CASSFPSPSEAFF
TGTGCCAGCAGTTTTCCTTCCCCCAGTGAAGCTTTCTTT
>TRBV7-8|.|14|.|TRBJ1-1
CASSLGALNTEAFF
TGTGCCAGCAGCTTAGGGGCCCTGAACACTGAAGCTTTCTTT
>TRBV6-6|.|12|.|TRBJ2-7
CASSLDIREQYF
TGTGCCAGCAGCTTGGACATCCGCGAGCAGTACTTC
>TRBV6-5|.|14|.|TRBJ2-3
CASSFGTGTDTQYF
TGTGCCAGCAGTTTCGGAACAGGTACAGATACGCAGTATTTT
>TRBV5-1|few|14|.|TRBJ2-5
CASSLGGGQETQYF
TGCGCCAGCAGCTTAGGGGGGGGACAAGAGACCCAGTACTTC
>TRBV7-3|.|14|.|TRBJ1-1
CASSLTGQGTEAFF
TGTGCCAGCAGCTTAACAGGGCAGGGCACTGAAGCTTTCTTT
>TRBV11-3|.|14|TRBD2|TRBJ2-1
CASSSLAGSNEQFF
TGTGCCAGCAGTTCACTAGCGGGGTCCAATGAGCAGTTCTTC
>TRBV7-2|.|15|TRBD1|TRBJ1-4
CASSAPGQGQEKLFF
TGTGCCAGCAGCGCCCCGGGACAGGGACAAGAAAAACTGTTTTTT
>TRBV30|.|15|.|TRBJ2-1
CAWSAGFLRGNEQFF
TGTGCCTGGAGTGCAGGGTTCCTCAGGGGCAATGAGCAGTTCTTC
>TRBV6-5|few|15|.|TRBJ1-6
CASSYLLVGGSALHF
TGTGCCAGCAGTTACTTACTCGTTGGGGGGTCGGCCCTCCACTTT
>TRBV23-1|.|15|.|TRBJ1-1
CASSQNKGLNTEAFF
TGCGCCAGCAGTCAGAACAAGGGGCTCAACACTGAAGCTTTCTTT
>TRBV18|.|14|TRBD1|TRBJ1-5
CASSPGQVHQPQHF
TGTGCCAGCTCACCGGGACAGGTTCATCAGCCCCAGCATTTT
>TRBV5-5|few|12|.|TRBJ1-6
CASSKADSPLHF
TGTGCCAGCAGCAAGGCGGATTCACCCCTCCACTTT
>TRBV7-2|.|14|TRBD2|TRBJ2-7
CASSFGGGAPEQYF
TGTGCCAGCAGCTTCGGCGGGGGGGCTCCCGAGCAGTACTTC
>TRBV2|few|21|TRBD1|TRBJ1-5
CASKAYPLGDREGVGNQPQHF
TGTGCCAGCAAAGCCTACCCGTTGGGGGACAGGGAAGGAGTTGGCAATCAGCCCCAGCATTTT
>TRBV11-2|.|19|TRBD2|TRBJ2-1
CASSLAGRRLIAGDNEQFF
TGTGCCAGCAGCTTAGCTGGGCGGAGATTGATAGCGGGGGACAATGAGCAGTTCTTC